This TCR beta chain appears in the sequencing data of a study of regulatory T cells in long-lasting Graves disease. There are many counts of this clonotype. Relying on iRepertoire HTBI primers and Arm-PCR of CDR3 regions, the team built TCR beta libraries. TCRdb processed the multiplex PCR reads anew with MiXCR; each CDR3 protein has one entry. The sample gives 400,000 to 500,000 distinct CDR3 sequences, about a sixth of which show up once; approximately 12% is in the top ten. The time point is: newly diagnosed GD, antithyroid drugs for less than 3 months. The TCR library used RNA extracted from PBMCs. Doctors identified Graves' disease using the American Thyroid Association guidelines. This sample was also put to use in a study of T cells in Graves' hyperthyroidism and ophthalmopathy.

The starting material was peripheral blood mononuclear cells (PBMCs), obtained at new diagnosis, from a patient treated with antithyroid drugs. The source is a woman in her twenties or thirties with Graves disease.

The CDR3 DNA sequence: TGCAGCGTTGAAGAGTCAGGCGGACCGGGGGGTGGCTACACCTTC. Amino acids: CSVEESGGPGGGYTF. J is TRBJ1-2 and V is TRBV29-1; D may be TRBD1 (5 bases). Germline lookup yields CDR1 SQVTM and CDR2 ANQGSEA. The CDR3 totals 15 residues. The V and J ends lost 0 bases and 7 bases respectively, with 18 bases between them.